The source of this T cell receptor beta chain is a study of T cells after yellow fever vaccination. Regarding the study as a whole: After the booster, 96% of CD4 and just over 85% of CD8 primary-response clones were re-detected. Abundant bulk-population clonotypes could contaminate the FACS-sorted repertoires.

As regards this clonotype: Antigen specificity is unknown.

The germline V and J ends were trimmed by 5 bases and 8 bases, with 16 bases remaining between them. Per germline, CDR1 SGHAT and CDR2 FQNNGV. The CDR3 spans 13 residues. Production of TCR cDNA was by 5'RACE template switching, which also added a universal primer site and UMIs. Via MiXCR, TCRdb re-called the 5' RACE reads, giving one row per CDR3 protein. The table shows a few hundred thousand distinct CDR3 sequences, with roughly 7.5% occurring only once. The TCR was taken from a man younger than 30 who received the YFV17D yellow fever vaccine. Sequencing used PBMCs, obtained about 41 days after the first yellow fever vaccination. This chain connects TRBV11-2 to TRBJ2-7; tentatively, D is TRBD2 (6 bases). The CDR3, as DNA: TGTGCCAGCAGCCCATATGGGGGGATGCAGCAGTACGTC. It translates to CASSPYGGMQQYV.